The 4 T cell receptor beta chains below come from one sample, sequenced in a study of Graves' ophthalmopathy and Graves' hyperthyroidism (dated by TCRdb to 2017 to 2018). The data were produced on an Illumina HiSeq 2000. For repertoire sequencing, the TCR beta CDR3 regions were amplified from RNA transcripts. The first round of RT-PCR was done with HTBI primers and the Qiagen OneStep RT-PCR kit, and was followed by a second round of multiplex PCR, then size selection and purification. The raw public reads went through TCRdb reprocessing: fastp at Q25, MiXCR clone calling, in-frame beta chains kept. Each record represents a unique CDR3 protein, reported with the most common genes and DNA among its rows. This sample is represented by about 220,000 distinct CDR3 sequences; 20% to 25% of them were singletons. About 46% of the sample is held by the ten biggest clonotypes. The specimen sequenced was peripheral blood. These receptor sequences come from a woman in her forties or fifties with Graves' ophthalmopathy. Donor details come from another sample of the same person, matched by shared clones.

This clonotype was detected ten times or more. This chain links TRBV4-1 with TRBJ1-1; D gene unclear. This CDR3 comprises 14 residues. Trimming took off 1 base at V and 3 bases at J, with 9 bases between the two ends. The V gene's germline CDR1 is MGHRA and CDR2 YSYEKL. The CDR3 coding sequence is TGCGCCAGCAGCCAAGGTAATACGGACACTGAAGCTTTCTTT. It encodes CASSQGNTDTEAFF.

The chain has TRBV6-1 and TRBJ1-2, with a possible D match to TRBD1 (5 bases). CDR3 size: 13 residues. Germline values: CDR1 MNHNS, CDR2 SASEGT. V lost 5 bases and J lost 3, with 10 bases in between. The CDR3 sequence: CASSPRQHYGYTF. The DNA for the CDR3 is TGTGCCAGCAGTCCCAGACAGCACTATGGCTACACCTTC.

Written as DNA, the CDR3 is TGTGCCAGCAGCGACCCCAGTGTGGGTCCGAACACTGAAGCTTTCTTT. Translated: CASSDPSVGPNTEAFF. This chain uses TRBV12-3 or TRBV12-4 with TRBJ1-1; D is unresolved. Trimming shortened V by 6 bases and J by 1 base, and 18 bases separated the two germline ends. This CDR3 is built from 16 residues.

This clonotype showed up many times. The V call is TRBV6-1, the J call TRBJ1-1; possible D gene TRBD1, 5 bases. This CDR3 has 13 residues. Trimming shortened V by 6 bases and J by 4 bases, and 12 bases separated the two germline ends. CDR1 is MNHNS, CDR2 SASEGT, per germline. In nucleotides, the CDR3 is TGTGCCAGCAGCCCAGAGGGGTTCACTGAAGCTTTCTTT. This gives the protein CASSPEGFTEAFF.